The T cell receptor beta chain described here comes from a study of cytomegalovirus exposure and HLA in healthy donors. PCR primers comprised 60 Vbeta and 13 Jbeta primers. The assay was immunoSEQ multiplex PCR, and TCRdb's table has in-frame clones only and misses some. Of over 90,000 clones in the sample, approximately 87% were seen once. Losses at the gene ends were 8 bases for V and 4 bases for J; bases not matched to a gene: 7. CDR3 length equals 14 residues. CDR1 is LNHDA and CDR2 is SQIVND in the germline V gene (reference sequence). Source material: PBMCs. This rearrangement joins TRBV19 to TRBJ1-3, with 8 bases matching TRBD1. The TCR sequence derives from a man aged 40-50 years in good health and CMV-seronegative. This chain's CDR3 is CASSFRGPGNTIYF. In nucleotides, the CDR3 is TGTGCCAGTTCCTTCAGGGGGCCAGGAAACACCATATATTTT.